This T cell receptor (beta chain) was documented in a study of cytomegalovirus exposure and HLA in healthy donors. The PCR was carried out with 60 Vbeta primers and 13 Jbeta primers. The repertoire was sequenced with immunoSEQ multiplex PCR; TCRdb's copy has only in-frame clones and lacks some. The repertoire consists of about 150,000 clones, with approximately 84% occurring once and the leading ten covering 4% to 6%. V was cut by 0 bases and J by 1 base, with 12 bases left in between. Germline loops: CDR1 GTSNPN, CDR2 SVGIG (reference sequence). The CDR3 length is 15 residues. Sequencing input: PBMCs. The gene calls are TRBV30 and TRBJ1-2; D is unclear. The origin of this receptor is a girl between 5 and 17 years old in good health and CMV-seropositive. CDR3 protein: CAWSVSPGNNYGYTF. CDR3 coding DNA: TGTGCCTGGAGTGTATCACCGGGAAATAACTATGGCTACACCTTC.